The clone carrying this T cell receptor beta chain was picked up a small number of times. These data come from a study of graft-versus-host responses after intestinal transplantation. V lost 3 bases and J lost 0, with 6 bases in between. This CDR3 has 13 amino acids. In germline, CDR1 is SEHNR, CDR2 FQNEAQ (reference sequence). The time point: postoperative day 105 after intestinal transplantation (dayNNNN = postoperative day). Processing of graft tissue released intraepithelial and lamina propria lymphocytes. The data were produced by immunoSEQ multiplex PCR, yet TCRdb's version contains in-frame clones alone and is incomplete. The table has about 4,100 clones, over 75% seen once.

This specimen was ileum tissue, taken 105 days after intestinal transplantation. The chain carries TRBV7-9 and TRBJ2-7; no definite D call. This TCR was sampled from a human patient who received an intestinal transplant, so some T cells may come from the graft donor. The CDR3 reads CASSFTYSYEQYF. In DNA, the CDR3 is TGTGCCAGCAGCTTCACTTACTCCTACGAGCAGTACTTC.